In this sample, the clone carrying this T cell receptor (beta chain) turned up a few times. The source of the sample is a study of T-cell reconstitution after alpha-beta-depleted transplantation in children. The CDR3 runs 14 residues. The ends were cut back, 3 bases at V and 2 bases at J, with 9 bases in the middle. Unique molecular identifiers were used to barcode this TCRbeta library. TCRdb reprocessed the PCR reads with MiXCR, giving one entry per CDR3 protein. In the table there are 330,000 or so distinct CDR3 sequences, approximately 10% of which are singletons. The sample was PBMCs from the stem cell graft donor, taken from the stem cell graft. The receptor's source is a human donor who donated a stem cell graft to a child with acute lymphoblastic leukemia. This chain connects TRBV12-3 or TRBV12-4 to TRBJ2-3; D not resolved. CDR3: CASSLRRNTDTQYF. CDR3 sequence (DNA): TGTGCCAGCAGTTTGAGGCGGAACACAGATACGCAGTATTTT.